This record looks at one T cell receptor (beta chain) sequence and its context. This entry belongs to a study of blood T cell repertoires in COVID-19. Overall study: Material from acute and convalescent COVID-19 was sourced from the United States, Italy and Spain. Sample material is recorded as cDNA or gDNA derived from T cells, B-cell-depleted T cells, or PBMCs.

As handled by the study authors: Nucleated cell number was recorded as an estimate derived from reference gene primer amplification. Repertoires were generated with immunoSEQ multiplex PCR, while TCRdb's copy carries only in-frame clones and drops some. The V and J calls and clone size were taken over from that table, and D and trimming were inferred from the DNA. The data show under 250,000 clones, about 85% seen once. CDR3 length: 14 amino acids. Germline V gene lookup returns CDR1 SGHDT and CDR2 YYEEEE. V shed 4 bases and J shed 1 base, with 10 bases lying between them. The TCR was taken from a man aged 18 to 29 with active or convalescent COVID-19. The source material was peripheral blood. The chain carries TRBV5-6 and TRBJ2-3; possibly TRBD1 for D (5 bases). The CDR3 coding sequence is TGTGCCAGCAGCACTGACAGTCGCACAGATACGCAGTATTTT. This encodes CASSTDSRTDTQYF.